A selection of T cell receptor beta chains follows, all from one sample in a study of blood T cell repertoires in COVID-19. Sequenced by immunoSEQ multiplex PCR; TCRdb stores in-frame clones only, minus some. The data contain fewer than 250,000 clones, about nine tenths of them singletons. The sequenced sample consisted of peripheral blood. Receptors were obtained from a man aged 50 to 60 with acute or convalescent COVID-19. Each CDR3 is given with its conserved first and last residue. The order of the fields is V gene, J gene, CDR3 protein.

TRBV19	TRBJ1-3	CASSATGASGNTIYF
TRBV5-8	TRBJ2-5	CASTPEETQYF
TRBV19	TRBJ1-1	CASSPGTGIGEAFF
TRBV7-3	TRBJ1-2	CASSQAGTEVYGYTF
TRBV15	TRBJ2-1	CATSRDHLLASNEQFF
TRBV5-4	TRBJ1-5	CASSFGWGDNQPQHF
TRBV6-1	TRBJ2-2	CASSELGVVGLFF
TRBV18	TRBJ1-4	CASSVLQAGSNEKLFF
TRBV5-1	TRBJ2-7	CASSLGQGIFPYEQYF
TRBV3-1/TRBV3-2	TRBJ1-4	CASSQRTGFEKLFF
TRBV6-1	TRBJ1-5	CASSDWGGSNQPQHF
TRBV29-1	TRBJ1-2	CSVGQTGGYGYTF
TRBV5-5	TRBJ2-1	CASSLGLGTGNNEQFF
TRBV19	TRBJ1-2	CASSLRQGGGSGYGYTF
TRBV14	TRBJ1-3	CASSPRDSYYPSGNTIYF
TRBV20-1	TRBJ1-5	CSASYSNQPQHF
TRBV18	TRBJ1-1	CASSPLTGRGGGEAFF
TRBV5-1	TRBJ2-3	CASSLGGQVTDTQYF
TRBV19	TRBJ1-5	CASSITAFLNQPQHF
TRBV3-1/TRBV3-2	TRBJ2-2	CASSQLIRDVTGELFF
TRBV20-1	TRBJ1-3	CGEVSGNTIYF
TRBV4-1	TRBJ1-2	CASSQHGTVGGYTF
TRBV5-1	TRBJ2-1	CASSLGGGLNEQFF
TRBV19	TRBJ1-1	CASKDRERLTEAFF
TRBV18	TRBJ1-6	CASSPRDMSSPLHF
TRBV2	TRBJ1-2	CASSGGTAGYGYTF
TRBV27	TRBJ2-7	CASSSRRRRYEQYF
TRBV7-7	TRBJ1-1	CASSLGKNTEAFF
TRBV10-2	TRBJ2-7	CASSEFFGQGAREQYF
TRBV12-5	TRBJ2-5	CASARLAGEWEETQYF
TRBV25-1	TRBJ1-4	CASSDWGGEKLFF
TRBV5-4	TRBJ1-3	CASSSMGSGGNTIYF
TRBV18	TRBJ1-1	CASSPVWGANTEAFF
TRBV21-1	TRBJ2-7	CASRAGSSYEQYF
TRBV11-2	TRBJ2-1	CASSLAGIRGQFF
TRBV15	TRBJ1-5	CATSSRQGRQPQHF
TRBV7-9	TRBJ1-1	CASSLGQSEAFF
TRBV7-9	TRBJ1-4	CASSLASHSLGKLFF
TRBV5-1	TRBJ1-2	CASSLNEDYGYTF
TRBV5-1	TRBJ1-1	CASSLEIADRGLLNTEAFF
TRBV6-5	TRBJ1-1	CASSQGAEWGTEAFF
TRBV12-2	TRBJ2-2	CASRHHVAGGNTGELFF
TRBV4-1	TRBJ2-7	CASSLTSGFYEQYF
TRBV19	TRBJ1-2	CASSAGQGGGYTF
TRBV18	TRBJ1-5	CASSPTPGGPRDQPQHF
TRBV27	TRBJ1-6	CASSLLGADNSPLHF
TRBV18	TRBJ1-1	CASSPQAGTGFTEAFF
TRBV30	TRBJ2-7	CAWSRGDNSYEQYF
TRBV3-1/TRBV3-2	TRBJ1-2	CASSQEWSGGGYTF